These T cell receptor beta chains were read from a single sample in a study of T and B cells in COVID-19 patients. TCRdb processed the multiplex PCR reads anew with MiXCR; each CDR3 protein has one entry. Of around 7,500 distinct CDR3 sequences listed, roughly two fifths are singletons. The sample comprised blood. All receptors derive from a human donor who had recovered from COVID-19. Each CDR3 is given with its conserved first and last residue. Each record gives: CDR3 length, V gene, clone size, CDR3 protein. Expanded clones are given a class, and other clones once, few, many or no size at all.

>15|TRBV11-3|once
CASSLSAGRGSPLHF
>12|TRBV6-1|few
CASSVGAAGYTF
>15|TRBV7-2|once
CVSSRDRGQGQPQHF
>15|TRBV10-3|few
CAISEVVEGSYEQYF
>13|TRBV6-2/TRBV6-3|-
CASSRAGTETQYF
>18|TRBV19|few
CASRSGAKRMNYNSPLHF
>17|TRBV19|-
CASSGGSGTNSNQPQHF
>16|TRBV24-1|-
CATSDPTTGSNEKLFF
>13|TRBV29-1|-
CSASGDPEYRAFF
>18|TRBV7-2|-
CASSLKFSDPANTGELFF
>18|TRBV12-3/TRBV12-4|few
CASSLGAGARLKAGELFF
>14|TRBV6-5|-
CASIVAGLYNEQFF
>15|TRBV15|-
CATSRAHASGNTIYF
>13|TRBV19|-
CANGQGACTEAFF
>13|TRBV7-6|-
CASSFNRGETQYF
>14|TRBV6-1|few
CASSEVGGADTQYF
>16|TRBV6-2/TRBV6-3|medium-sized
CASSTLAGGSTGELFF
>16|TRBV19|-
CASSMRGGAQDEKLFF
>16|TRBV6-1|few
CASSDVRGANTGELFF
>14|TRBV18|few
CASSPGQGGETQYF
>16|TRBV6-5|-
CASSYFPGPRVTPLHF
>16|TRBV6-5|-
CASSYQAGQGANEQFF
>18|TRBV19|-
CAGSIPLLTGFGHQPQHF
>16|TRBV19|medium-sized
CASSSQGARNTGELFF
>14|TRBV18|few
CASSPNISSYEQYF
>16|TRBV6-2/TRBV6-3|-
CASSYSLQEGNQPQHF
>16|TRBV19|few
CASSIEGGALQETQYF
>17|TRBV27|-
CASSLGFGAGRSYEQYF
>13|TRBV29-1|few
CSATTTKNTEAFF
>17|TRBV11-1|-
CASSARLAGAVTDTQYF
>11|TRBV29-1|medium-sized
CSGGSSYEQYF
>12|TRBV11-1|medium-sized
CASSSPEETQYF
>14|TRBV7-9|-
CASSLTGRPYEQYF
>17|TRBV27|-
CASSSPMVTGSTDTQYF
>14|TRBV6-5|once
CASSSGQGAAGYTF
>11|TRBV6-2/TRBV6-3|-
CASSFKETQYF
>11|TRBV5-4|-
CASSWGAAQYF
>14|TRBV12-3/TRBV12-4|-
CASTKGPSTGELFF
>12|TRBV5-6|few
CASSLIRGQQFF
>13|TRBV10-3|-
CAISPEPRGEQYF
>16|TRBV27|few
CASSFVSSGNTDTQYF
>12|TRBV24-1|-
CATSDLSAEQFF
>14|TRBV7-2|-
CASSLEDVDRDAFF
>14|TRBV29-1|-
CSVAGQGADQPQHF
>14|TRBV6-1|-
CASSEWTGSNEQFF
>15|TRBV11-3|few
CASSSRWGPNEKLFF
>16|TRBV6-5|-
CASSYSSGTPYNEQFF